One sample yielded the 26 T cell receptor beta chains listed below, sequenced in a study of graft-versus-host responses after intestinal transplantation (dated by TCRdb to the early 2020s). Library prep was done by the immunoSEQ multiplex PCR assay. Not all clones reach the TCRdb copy of this immuneACCESS table, which keeps in-frame sequences only. Checked studies attribute under half of the gap to unresolved V genes and leave the rest unexplained. For this sample the table gives 20,000 or so clones, of which approximately 89% were detected only once. Roughly 50% of the sample is taken by the ten largest. This specimen consisted of bone marrow, obtained roughly 19 weeks after transplant. All receptors come from a human patient who received an intestinal transplant, so some T cells may come from the graft donor.

This clone is a singleton in its sample. V is TRBV6-1 and J is TRBJ1-1, with unresolved D. CDR1 is MNHNS and CDR2 is SASEGT in the germline V gene. The CDR3 runs 12 residues. V was clipped by 7 bases and J by 0 bases, with 6 bases between them. The CDR3 loop reads CASMGLNTEAFF. In nucleotides, the CDR3 is TGTGCCAGCATGGGGTTGAACACTGAAGCTTTCTTT.

The rearrangement joins TRBV9 to TRBJ2-1, with 8 bases fitting TRBD1. After removal of 2 bases from V and 3 bases from J, the junction contained 7 bases not matched to a gene. The CDR3 has 16 amino acids. The germline CDR1 and CDR2 sequences are SGDLS and YYNGEE. DNA for the CDR3: TGTGCCAGCAGCGTTACCGGGACAGGCCACTACAATGAGCAGTTCTTC. Protein sequence: CASSVTGTGHYNEQFF.

The CDR3 DNA is TGTGCCAGTAGTGGGTGGCCGGACGAACATGGCTACACCTTC. Translated: CASSGWPDEHGYTF. This chain joins TRBV19 and TRBJ1-2; D call uncertain. The V and J ends lost 5 bases and 6 bases respectively, with 16 bases between them. This CDR3 spans 14 amino acids. Germline CDR1 reads LNHDA; CDR2 reads SQIVND (reference sequence).

The CDR3: CASRGLTGQKLYEQYF. CDR3 nucleotide sequence: TGCGCCAGCAGGGGTTTGACGGGACAGAAACTTTACGAGCAGTACTTC. The chain recombines TRBV10-2 with TRBJ2-7; 7 bases agree with TRBD1. V lost 6 bases, J lost 4 bases, and 15 bases stayed unmatched. Germline CDR1 and CDR2: WSHSY and SAAADI. CDR3 length: 16 amino acids.

Here the CDR3 reads CASGASGANVLTF. The DNA for the CDR3 is TGTGCCAGCGGAGCATCTGGGGCCAACGTCCTGACTTTC. The rearrangement uses TRBV7-3 and TRBJ2-6; D is unresolved. CDR1 and CDR2 (germline): SGHTA, FQGTGA. Trimming removed 8 bases from V and 1 base from J, with 6 bases in between. This CDR3 is built from 13 residues.

V is TRBV6-1 and J is TRBJ1-1, with 8 bases identical to TRBD1. CDR3 length equals 11 residues. Germline V gene lookup returns CDR1 MNHNS and CDR2 SASEGT. V was pared by 10 bases and J by 8 bases, with 6 bases of the junction left unmatched. CDR3: CATGQGREAFF. DNA of the CDR3: TGTGCCACCGGACAGGGAAGGGAAGCTTTCTTT.

The chain employs TRBV5-4 and TRBJ2-1; TRBD2 matches at 14 bases. V trimming: 2 bases; J trimming: 9 bases; junction bases outside the gene matches: 7. The CDR3 runs 16 residues. CDR1 SGHNT and CDR2 YYREEE come from the germline V gene (reference sequence). Here the CDR3 DNA reads TGTGCCAGCAGCTTTCCAGAGGGACTAGCGGGAGTTGAGCAGTTCTTC. This codes for CASSFPEGLAGVEQFF.

This chain uses TRBV7-9 with TRBJ2-4; 12 bases match TRBD2. The J segment lost 7 bases and the V segment lost 4 bases, leaving 2 bases of the junction unmatched. The germline gives CDR1 SEHNR, CDR2 FQNEAQ (reference sequence). This CDR3 has 14 residues. The CDR3 coding sequence is TGTGCCAGCAGCTCCGGGACTAGCGGGAACATTCAGTACTTC. Amino acid sequence: CASSSGTSGNIQYF.

The rearrangement links TRBV7-9 to TRBJ2-5; D might be TRBD2 (5 bases). The CDR3 is 16 amino acids. The V end lost 3 bases, the J end lost 5 bases, and 19 bases lay between the germline ends. From germline, CDR1 is SEHNR and CDR2 FQNEAQ (reference sequence). CDR3 bases: TGTGCCAGCAGCTTCCCCCTAGCTTCAAACGGGGAGACCCAGTACTTC. Amino acid sequence: CASSFPLASNGETQYF.

The rearrangement joins TRBV18 to TRBJ2-3; a weak D match, TRBD2 (5 bases). The V and J ends lost 3 bases and 6 bases respectively, with 13 bases between them. The CDR3 has 14 amino acids. Germline lookup yields CDR1 KGHSH and CDR2 LQKENI. CDR3 sequence: CASSPLDYSDTQYF. CDR3 nucleotides: TGTGCCAGCTCACCGCTTGACTACTCCGATACGCAGTATTTT.

The V gene is TRBV7-9, the J gene TRBJ2-2, with 12 bases identical to TRBD2. Trimming at V came to 4 bases and at J to 5 bases, leaving 5 bases not matched to a gene. The germline gives CDR1 SEHNR, CDR2 FQNEAQ (reference sequence). The CDR3 length is 16 residues. CDR3 coding DNA: TGTGCCAGCAGCTCCGCTAGCGGGAGGGAAACCGGGGAGCTGTTTTTT. Its translation is CASSSASGRETGELFF.

The J gene is TRBJ2-7, the V gene TRBV29-1, with D hard to call. The CDR3 has 13 amino acids. V was cut by 4 bases and J by 0 bases, with 10 bases left in between. Germline CDR1 is SQVTM and CDR2 is ANQGSEA. CDR3: CSVGEPPSYEQYF. In DNA form, the CDR3 reads TGCAGCGTTGGAGAGCCCCCCTCCTACGAGCAGTACTTC.

V gene TRBV7-9 combines with J gene TRBJ2-7, with 10 bases matching TRBD2. The CDR3 is made up of 14 amino acids. Trimming took 6 bases from V and 3 from J; bases not matched to a gene: 5. Germline assignment: CDR1 SEHNR and CDR2 FQNEAQ (reference sequence). CDR3 in DNA: TGTGCCAGCAGGCCAGCGGGAGGGAGCTACGAGCAGTACTTC. It yields the protein CASRPAGGSYEQYF. Full variable domain (rest looked up from reference TRBV7-9 and TRBJ2-7): DTGVSQNPRHKITKRGQNVTFRCDPISEHNRLYWYRQTLGQGPEFLTYFQNEAQLEKSRLLSDRFSAERPKGSFSTLEIQRTEQGDSAMYLCASRPAGGSYEQYFGPGTRLTVT.

This chain uses TRBV7-9 with TRBJ2-5, with TRBD1 as a possible D gene (6 bases). The CDR3 length is 13 residues. Germline V gene sequence: CDR1 SEHNR, CDR2 FQNEAQ (reference sequence). Trimming took off 3 bases at V and 5 bases at J, with 10 bases between the two ends. The CDR3 DNA sequence: TGTGCCAGCAGCTTCCCCAGGGGTGAGACCCAGTACTTC. Translating gives CASSFPRGETQYF.

The chain carries TRBV7-8 and TRBJ1-6; TRBD1 agrees at 8 bases. After removal of 1 base from V and 8 bases from J, the junction contained 10 bases not matched to a gene. Germline V lookup: CDR1 SGHVS, CDR2 FQNEAQ. This CDR3 has 17 residues. The CDR3 bases are TGTGCCAGCAGCTTAGAAGACCCGGGACAGGTAGATTCACCCCTCCACTTT. Translation: CASSLEDPGQVDSPLHF.

The chain has TRBV4-1 and TRBJ2-1; 8 bases match TRBD2. The J segment lost 3 bases and the V segment lost 0 bases, leaving 7 bases of the junction unmatched. This CDR3 spans 17 amino acids. The germline V gene has CDR1 MGHRA and CDR2 YSYEKL. The DNA for the CDR3 is TGCGCCAGCAGCCAAGATCGAAGCGGGAGTAACTACAATGAGCAGTTCTTC. As protein: CASSQDRSGSNYNEQFF.

In its sample, this clone was seen once. The chain carries TRBV21-1 and TRBJ2-7; the table gives TRBD2 as D, unverified against the DNA. TRBV21-1 is a listed pseudogene. This CDR3 has 22 residues. CDR3 in amino acids: CASSKLTQRQLVGSSSSYEQYF. The DNA for the CDR3 is TGTGCCAGCAGCAAACTCACCCAACGACAACTCGTCGGGAGTTCCTCCTCCTACGAGCAGTACTTC.

The genes are TRBV7-9 and TRBJ2-1, with D possibly matching TRBD2 (5 bases). The CDR3 extends over 12 amino acids. Germline CDR1 and CDR2: SEHNR and FQNEAQ (reference sequence). Trimming took off 5 bases at V and 14 bases at J, with 16 bases between the two ends. CDR3 protein: CASSAYIGGKFF. The CDR3 nucleotides read TGTGCCAGCAGCGCCTACATCGGAGGAAAGTTCTTC.

This chain links TRBV13 with TRBJ2-7; TRBD1 matches at 8 bases. CDR1 and CDR2 (germline): PRHDT, FYEKMQ (reference sequence). The CDR3 is made up of 14 amino acids. The junction had 3 bases not matched to a gene; V was cut back by 5 bases and J by 0 bases. The CDR3: CASSPQGGSYEQYF. The CDR3 DNA reads as TGTGCCAGCAGCCCACAGGGGGGCTCCTACGAGCAGTACTTC. The entire variable domain, with the rest obtained from reference TRBV13 and TRBJ2-7, is as follows: AAGVIQSPRHLIKEKRETATLKCYPIPRHDTVYWYQQGPGQDPQFLISFYEKMQSDKGSIPDRFSAQQFSDYHSELNMSSLELGDSALYFCASSPQGGSYEQYFGPGTRLTVT.

The chain has TRBV6-4 and TRBJ1-1, with a weak D call TRBD1 (6 bases). There are 14 residues in the CDR3. Germline V gene lookup returns CDR1 MRHNA and CDR2 SNTAGT. Trimming shortened V by 5 bases and J by 8 bases, and 18 bases separated the two germline ends. This CDR3 reads CASSYPGQTLEAFF. CDR3 nucleotides: TGTGCCAGCAGTTACCCGGGACAAACTTTGGAAGCTTTCTTT.

The V call is TRBV6-6, the J call TRBJ2-6; 8 nucleotides line up with TRBD1. The germline V gene has CDR1 MNHNY and CDR2 SVGAGI (reference sequence). V lost 2 bases and J lost 0; bases outside the gene matches: 0. This CDR3 contains 16 residues. CDR3 region: CASSYDRGSGANVLTF. The CDR3 DNA sequence: TGTGCCAGCAGTTACGACAGGGGCTCTGGGGCCAACGTCCTGACTTTC.

The rearrangement links TRBV7-3 to TRBJ2-1, with TRBD2 matching over 12 bases. Trimming removed 5 bases from V and 0 bases from J; junction bases left unmatched: 8. Germline V CDR1 and CDR2: SGHTA, FQGTGA. The CDR3 extends over 18 amino acids. The CDR3 spells CASSPRLAGGSSYNEQFF. The CDR3 DNA sequence: TGTGCCAGCAGCCCCCGGCTAGCGGGAGGGAGCTCCTACAATGAGCAGTTCTTC.

The rearrangement joins TRBV29-1 to TRBJ2-7, with TRBD2 matching 8 bases. V trimming: 3 bases; J trimming: 6 bases; junction bases outside the gene matches: 13. This CDR3 contains 15 residues. CDR1 and CDR2 from the germline V gene are SQVTM and ANQGSEA. The CDR3 loop is CSVDASLAGGREQYF. The CDR3 DNA follows: TGCAGCGTTGATGCCTCTTTGGCGGGAGGACGCGAGCAGTACTTC.

CDR3 loop: CASSPSSWRGNQPQHF. The CDR3 nucleotides read TGTGCCAGTAGTCCAAGTTCCTGGCGGGGTAATCAGCCCCAGCATTTT. The rearrangement joins TRBV19 to TRBJ1-5; no firm D call. Germline CDR1 LNHDA, CDR2 SQIVND (reference sequence). The CDR3 sequence is 16 residues long. V was cut by 5 bases and J by 4 bases, with 18 bases left in between.

This rearrangement joins TRBV27 to TRBJ1-1; possible D gene TRBD1, 5 bases. This CDR3 comprises 13 residues. With 9 bases removed from V and 5 bases from J, the gap between germline ends came to 16 bases. The germline V gene has CDR1 MNHEY and CDR2 SMNVEV (reference sequence). CDR3 loop: CARKGLRDTEAFF. The CDR3 DNA follows: TGTGCCAGGAAGGGGCTTAGGGATACTGAAGCTTTCTTT.

V and J are TRBV4-1 and TRBJ2-5; a possible D gene is TRBD1 (6 bases). The end of the DNA fits TRBJ2-7 better, so the J call may be wrong. This CDR3 is 15 amino acids long. Germline assignment: CDR1 MGHRA and CDR2 YSYEKL. The CDR3 nucleotides are TGCGCCAGCAGCCAAGAGTGGGACATGAGCTACGAGCAGTACTTC. It encodes CASSQEWDMSYEQYF.